These 16 T cell receptor beta chains came from one sample sequenced in a study of PD-1 blockade in classical Hodgkin lymphoma. Generated by immunoSEQ multiplex PCR, the TCRdb table keeps only in-frame clones and is missing some. The sample has 90,000 to 100,000 clones, over 75% seen once. Time point defined: cycle 4 day 1 (C4D1), after five to seven weeks of nivolumab. Each patient experienced a relapse that followed autologous stem cell transplantation, and brentuximab vedotin exposure varied. Specimen: peripheral blood mononuclear cells (PBMCs), collected before the fourth cycle of nivolumab. These receptors all stem from a human donor with classical Hodgkin lymphoma.

The table lists this clone with a few counts. At one end the junction does not follow the germline gene, possibly because of a read error. The rearrangement uses TRBV7-2 and TRBJ2-1; 9 bases map to TRBD2. The germline gives CDR1 SGHTA, CDR2 FQGNSA. The CDR3 runs to 14 residues. The CDR3 bases are TGTGCCAGCAGCCGTAGCGGGGGTGACAATAAGCAGTTCTTC. Its protein is CASSRSGGDNKQFF. Based on the CDR3 plus reference TRBV7-2 and TRBJ2-1, the full variable domain is GAGVSQSPSNKVTEKGKDVELRCDPISGHTALYWYRQSLGQGLEFLIYFQGNSAPDKSGLPSDRFSAERTGGSVSTLTIQRTQQEDSAVYLCASSRSGGDNKQFFGPGTRLTVL.

The chain combines TRBV10-3 with TRBJ1-1, with no clear D. This CDR3 contains 15 residues. Trimming stripped 0 bases from V and 1 base from J, with 9 bases between. Germline V lookup: CDR1 ENHRY, CDR2 SYGVKD. CDR3 in DNA: TGTGCCATCAGTGAGTCGAAGGCGTCGAACACTGAAGCTTTCTTT. Translating it yields CAISESKASNTEAFF.

This rearrangement joins TRBV4-1 to TRBJ1-5, with a tentative D call TRBD1 (5 bases). This CDR3 has 18 amino acids. V was pared by 0 bases and J by 4 bases, with 19 bases between. In germline, CDR1 is MGHRA, CDR2 YSYEKL. The CDR3 sequence: CASSQEGLGGVLNQPQHF. CDR3 sequence (DNA): TGCGCCAGCAGCCAAGAGGGATTAGGAGGGGTCCTAAATCAGCCCCAGCATTTT.

The sample holds a few counts of this clone. The chain uses TRBV7-2 and TRBJ2-5; no firm D call. The CDR3 runs 13 residues. Trimming took off 3 bases at V and 4 bases at J, with 9 bases between the two ends. Germline assignment: CDR1 SGHTA and CDR2 FQGNSA. The CDR3 protein is CASSFVKRETQYF. The CDR3 DNA sequence: TGTGCCAGCAGCTTTGTGAAGAGAGAGACCCAGTACTTC.

The CDR3 reads CASSLRGQGAGELFF. The CDR3, as DNA: TGTGCCAGCAGCTTACGGGGACAGGGGGCCGGGGAGCTGTTTTTT. V is TRBV4-2 and J is TRBJ2-2, with 11 bases that match TRBD1. J lost 6 bases, V lost 5 bases, and 5 bases had no gene match. The germline V gene encodes CDR1 LGHNA and CDR2 YNFKEQ. The CDR3 totals 15 residues.

This clone was detected ten times or more. The rearrangement uses TRBV30 and TRBJ1-2; 9 bases match TRBD1. V trimming: 1 base; J trimming: 3 bases; junction bases outside the gene matches: 0. The CDR3 is 13 residues long. Germline V CDR1 and CDR2: GTSNPN, SVGIG (reference sequence). CDR3 in amino acids: CAWSGTGDYGYTF. CDR3 in DNA: TGTGCCTGGAGTGGGACAGGGGACTATGGCTACACCTTC.

The chain links TRBV19 to TRBJ2-5; D tentatively fits TRBD1 or TRBD2 (5 bases each). Trimming left V 1 base short and J 1 base short, with 7 bases between. The germline gives CDR1 LNHDA, CDR2 SQIVND (reference sequence). The CDR3 sequence is 14 residues long. The CDR3 sequence: CASSIGGIQETQYF. CDR3 nucleotides: TGTGCCAGTAGTATAGGGGGGATCCAAGAGACCCAGTACTTC.

This clone was observed once. The chain recombines TRBV6-5 with TRBJ1-6, with D possibly being TRBD1 (6 bases). The V and J ends lost 6 bases and 10 bases respectively, with 10 bases between them. The germline gives CDR1 MNHEY, CDR2 SVGAGI. The CDR3 has 12 residues. For the CDR3, the DNA is TGTGCCAGCAGGGACGACAGGTCACCCCTCCACTTT. This gives the protein CASRDDRSPLHF.

The V gene is TRBV10-3, the J gene TRBJ1-5; D call uncertain. V lost 1 base and J 4 bases, leaving 14 bases between the germline ends. This CDR3 is 16 amino acids long. Germline V gene lookup returns CDR1 ENHRY and CDR2 SYGVKD. Written as DNA, the CDR3 is TGTGCCATCAGTGAGTTTGGGAACGGAGGAAATCAGCCCCAGCATTTT. Its protein is CAISEFGNGGNQPQHF.

The genes are TRBV5-1 and TRBJ2-7; 7 nucleotides align to TRBD2. This CDR3 has 16 amino acids. Trimming cost V 4 bases and J 7 bases; bases outside gene matches: 17. The germline V gene has CDR1 SGHRS and CDR2 YFSETQ. CDR3 amino acids: CASSQERGRLSEEQYF. For the CDR3, the DNA is TGCGCCAGCAGCCAGGAGCGGGGAAGGCTTTCGGAGGAGCAGTACTTC.

The count of this clone is one. The chain joins TRBV5-1 to TRBJ2-7, with D possibly being TRBD1 (6 bases). Trimming stripped 0 bases from V and 7 bases from J, with 11 bases between. CDR1 is SGHRS and CDR2 is YFSETQ in the germline V gene. This CDR3 has 13 amino acids. CDR3 bases: TGCGCCAGCAGCTTGGTCAGGGGTCGGGAGCAGTACTTC. As protein: CASSLVRGREQYF.

The chain couples TRBV28 to TRBJ2-1, with D possibly TRBD2 on 7 matching bases. Germline V gene sequence: CDR1 MDHEN, CDR2 SYDVKM. V shed 5 bases and J shed 5 bases, with 19 bases lying between them. This CDR3 has 16 residues. The CDR3 bases are TGTGCCAGCAGTCTCCCCCGGGGGGCAGGGAACAATGAGCAGTTCTTC. It encodes CASSLPRGAGNNEQFF.

This chain links TRBV6-6 with TRBJ1-2; a possible D gene is TRBD1 (6 bases). The V gene lost 5 bases and the J gene lost 1 base, with 11 bases spanning the gap. CDR1 and CDR2 (germline): MNHNY, SVGAGI (reference sequence). The CDR3 has 14 residues. CDR3 in DNA: TGTGCCAGCAGTCGGGCAGGGGATAACTATGGCTACACCTTC. This encodes CASSRAGDNYGYTF.

This chain joins TRBV29-1 and TRBJ1-2, with TRBD1 matching over 8 bases. Losses at the gene ends were 3 bases for V and 4 bases for J; bases not matched to a gene: 4. The CDR3 runs to 13 residues. From germline, CDR1 is SQVTM and CDR2 ANQGSEA. CDR3 loop: CSVDYGQGYGYTF. CDR3 sequence (DNA): TGCAGCGTTGATTATGGACAGGGCTATGGCTACACCTTC.

This chain connects TRBV18 to TRBJ1-1, with D possibly TRBD1 on 5 matching bases. CDR3 length: 14 amino acids. Between the trimmed V and J ends, which lost 4 bases and 1 base, there was a span of 10 bases. From germline, CDR1 is KGHSH and CDR2 LQKENI. The chain's CDR3 is CASSLQGTNTEAFF. CDR3 nucleotide sequence: TGTGCCAGCTCACTCCAGGGAACGAACACTGAAGCTTTCTTT.

J is TRBJ2-2 and V is TRBV18; possibly TRBD2 for D (5 bases). Trimming shortened V by 5 bases and J by 3 bases, and 19 bases separated the two germline ends. Per germline, CDR1 KGHSH and CDR2 LQKENI. This CDR3 is built from 17 residues. CDR3 nucleotide sequence: TGTGCCAGCTCAGAGGGTCTATATGACCAGGACACCGGGGAGCTGTTTTTT. The encoded protein is CASSEGLYDQDTGELFF.